This T cell receptor (beta chain) was sequenced in a study of T cells in Graves' hyperthyroidism and ophthalmopathy. Study conclusions and caveats: In validation, the model predicted ophthalmopathy. These predictions came a median roughly 7.1 months before onset. Clonotypes that were expanded in thyroid above 0.001 mostly appeared in blood too.

Authors of the study amplified TCR beta CDR3 regions from RNA transcripts. Researchers ran a first-round RT-PCR on the TCR CDR3 using the HTBI primer set. Each CDR3 protein is one row after TCRdb ran MiXCR on the multiplex PCR reads. The sample has 800,000 or so distinct CDR3 sequences; around 39% are singletons. The CDR3 runs to 13 residues. V was shortened by 6 bases and J by 4 bases, with 16 bases between the two germline ends. The V gene's germline CDR1 is DFQATT and CDR2 SNEGSKA (reference sequence). For this clonotype: Its target is unknown.

Hyperthyroidism in the patients, aged 18 to 65, was newly diagnosed and under 2 months in duration. V and J are TRBV20-1 and TRBJ2-7; D perhaps matches TRBD2 (5 bases). The clonotype originates from a man aged 18 to 29 with Graves' hyperthyroidism. Sequencing was done on a sample of blood. The CDR3: CSAPPAGYYEQYF. CDR3 nucleotides: TGCAGTGCCCCCCCCGCGGGTTATTACGAGCAGTACTTC.